Listed here are 24 T cell receptor beta chains from one sample, sequenced in a study of shared clonotypes between healthy human individuals. Method: immunoSEQ multiplex PCR; TCRdb's copy keeps in-frame clones and lacks some. The table lists hundreds of thousands of clones, 55% to 85% of them singletons. The sample was memory CD4+ T cells sorted from blood. Stated subset: CD45RA-negative fraction. Every receptor here comes from a woman in her 30s in good health.

Points on this clone: The same CDR3 is also encoded by other DNA sequences in this sample. The V gene is TRBV5-1, the J gene TRBJ2-5; D remains ambiguous. V was shortened by 0 bases and J by 1 base, with 4 bases between the two germline ends. From germline, CDR1 is SGHRS and CDR2 YFSETQ. The CDR3 is 13 amino acids. DNA of the CDR3: TGCGCCAGCAGCTTGGGGGGCCAAGAGACCCAGTACTTC. Its translation: CASSLGGQETQYF.

The V and J genes are TRBV10-1 and TRBJ2-2; 9 positions agree with TRBD1. The V segment lost 5 bases and the J segment 3 bases; nucleotides outside the gene matches: 4. The CDR3 contains 15 residues. Germline CDR1 is WNHNN and CDR2 is SYGVQD (reference sequence). The CDR3 sequence is CASSRGDRDTGELFF. CDR3 coding DNA: TGCGCCAGCAGTAGGGGGGACAGGGACACCGGGGAGCTGTTTTTT.

Points on this clone: A much larger clonotype is one base distant, so this may be a read error. Other DNA sequences from this sample encode an identical CDR3 as well. The chain is built from TRBV11-2 and TRBJ2-7; 10 bases are shared with TRBD2. This CDR3 contains 13 residues. V lost 3 bases to trimming and J lost 4 bases; unmatched junction nucleotides: 0. Germline V gene lookup returns CDR1 SGHAT and CDR2 FQNNGV. This chain's CDR3 is CASSLGLAYEQYF. DNA for the CDR3: TGTGCCAGCAGCTTGGGACTAGCGTACGAGCAGTACTTC.

This chain links TRBV7-9 with TRBJ2-7; 9 bases align to TRBD2. This CDR3 has 16 residues. CDR1 is SEHNR, CDR2 FQNEAQ, per germline (reference sequence). V was clipped by 5 bases and J by 3 bases; unmatched bases: 11. Here the CDR3 reads CASSPRGTSRLYEQYF. The CDR3 DNA sequence: TGTGCCAGCAGCCCAAGGGGGACTAGCAGACTCTACGAGCAGTACTTC.

This clone was recorded only once. V gene TRBV30 combines with J gene TRBJ2-7, with D tentatively TRBD1 (5 bases). This CDR3 region has 13 residues. Deletions cut 1 base from V and 9 bases from J, with 16 bases between. Germline assignment: CDR1 GTSNPN and CDR2 SVGIG (reference sequence). The CDR3 region has the DNA TGTGCCTGGAGTGCCCTCTCGCCTAGGGGGCAGTACTTC. Its protein product is CAWSALSPRGQYF.

The chain has TRBV27 and TRBJ2-7; D gene unclear. The length of the CDR3 is 14 residues. V lost 4 bases to trimming and J lost 2 bases, with 12 bases between them. CDR1 and CDR2 from the germline V gene are MNHEY and SMNVEV (reference sequence). CDR3 sequence (DNA): TGTGCCAGCAGTTCCACGTGGGCAGCCTACGAGCAGTACTTC. Translating gives CASSSTWAAYEQYF.

This clone was seen once. The rearrangement joins TRBV5-6 to TRBJ2-6; D remains unclear. Germline-derived CDR1 and CDR2 are SGHDT and YYEEEE. Trimming took 2 bases from V and 0 from J, leaving 6 bases between them. This CDR3 region has 15 residues. The CDR3 DNA follows: TGTGCCAGCAGCTTCAGACGCTCTGGGGCCAACGTCCTGACTTTC. The encoded protein is CASSFRRSGANVLTF.

The genes are TRBV5-1 and TRBJ1-1; D is unresolved. With 4 bases removed from V and 0 bases from J, the gap between germline ends came to 13 bases. The germline CDR1 and CDR2 sequences are SGHRS and YFSETQ. The CDR3 has 15 residues. For the CDR3, the DNA is TGCGCCAGCAGCCGCCTCGGACTTATGAACACTGAAGCTTTCTTT. Amino acid sequence: CASSRLGLMNTEAFF.

The chain joins TRBV5-5 to TRBJ2-3; either TRBD1 or TRBD2 may fit D (5 bases each). The ends were cut back, 5 bases at V and 3 bases at J, with 10 bases in the middle. CDR3 size: 13 residues. Germline values: CDR1 SGHKS, CDR2 YYEKEE (reference sequence). For the CDR3, the DNA is TGTGCCAGCAGGGGGGAGAGGACAGATACGCAGTATTTT. Its protein is CASRGERTDTQYF.

This clone has just one count. V usage is TRBV2 and J usage is TRBJ2-1; a weak D match, TRBD2 (7 bases). V lost 5 bases and J 7 bases, leaving 18 bases between the germline ends. The CDR3 runs to 15 residues. CDR1 and CDR2 (germline): SNHLY, FYNNEI. The CDR3 here is CASSRTGGQGNEQFF. Here the CDR3 DNA reads TGTGCCAGCAGTAGAACGGGGGGACAAGGGAATGAGCAGTTCTTC.

The rearrangement uses TRBV27 and TRBJ2-3; D remains ambiguous. The CDR3 has 12 amino acids. The V gene's germline CDR1 is MNHEY and CDR2 SMNVEV (reference sequence). V was clipped by 5 bases and J by 2 bases, with 5 bases between them. CDR3 loop: CASSTYTDTQYF. CDR3 nucleotide sequence: TGTGCCAGCAGTACTTACACAGATACGCAGTATTTT.

The V and J genes are TRBV27 and TRBJ2-3; 13 positions agree with TRBD2. The ends lost 7 bases at V and 0 bases at J; junction bases unmatched: 13. The CDR3 loop spans 19 amino acids. Germline V gives CDR1 MNHEY, CDR2 SMNVEV (reference sequence). The CDR3 spells CASKHGGLAGDSSTDTQYF. Here the CDR3 DNA reads TGTGCCAGCAAACACGGCGGACTAGCGGGAGACTCCAGCACAGATACGCAGTATTTT.

The chain is built from TRBV6-1 and TRBJ1-1; no reliable D call. CDR1 is MNHNS, CDR2 SASEGT, per germline. V gave up 2 bases and J gave up 1 base, with 5 bases separating them. This CDR3 contains 13 residues. Here the CDR3 DNA reads TGTGCCAGCAGTGAATACCCGAACACTGAAGCTTTCTTT. This sequence encodes CASSEYPNTEAFF.

This clone was found a few times. The genes are TRBV6-4 and TRBJ2-5; D is unresolved. Germline assignment: CDR1 MRHNA and CDR2 SNTAGT. The V end lost 4 bases, the J end lost 3 bases, and 6 bases lay between the germline ends. CDR3 length: 12 residues. This CDR3 is CASSGWKETQYF. Here the CDR3 DNA reads TGTGCCAGCAGTGGCTGGAAAGAGACCCAGTACTTC.

Only a few counts were recorded for this clone. At one of its ends the junction is not consistent with the germline gene, which may arise from a read error. The chain recombines TRBV27 with TRBJ2-2; 12 nucleotides match TRBD2. Per the germline V gene, CDR1 is MNHEY and CDR2 is SMNVEV (reference sequence). The CDR3 contains 19 residues. CDR3 DNA: TGTGCCAGCAGTTTGCGGACAGGACGGACTAGCGGGAACGCCGGGGAGCTGTTTTTT. Protein: CASSLRTGRTSGNAGELFF.

This clone was seen a handful of times. The J gene is TRBJ1-5, the V gene TRBV18, with D unclear. Trimming pared 3 bases from V and 9 bases from J, leaving 18 bases between. This CDR3 has 15 residues. Germline CDR1 KGHSH, CDR2 LQKENI. The CDR3 spells CASSPRAGDTGPQHF. Here the CDR3 DNA reads TGTGCCAGCTCACCCCGGGCAGGCGACACGGGGCCCCAGCATTTT. Looking up the rest from reference TRBV18 and TRBJ1-5 gives the full variable domain: NAGVMQNPRHLVRRRGQEARLRCSPMKGHSHVYWYRQLPEEGLKFMVYLQKENIIDESGMPKERFSAEFPKEGPSILRIQQVVRGDSAAYFCASSPRAGDTGPQHFGDGTRLSIL.

This chain joins TRBV6-1 and TRBJ2-3, with 9 bases lining up with TRBD1. Germline trimming cut 7 bases from V and 10 bases from J; bases unmatched to any gene: 6. The CDR3 runs to 12 residues. The germline V gene encodes CDR1 MNHNS and CDR2 SASEGT. The CDR3 protein is CASNHRGLAQYF. CDR3 nucleotides: TGTGCCAGCAATCACAGGGGGCTCGCGCAGTATTTT.

This clone was detected once. The rearrangement uses TRBV4-1 and TRBJ2-2; perhaps TRBD1 as D (5 bases). V was shortened by 0 bases and J by 6 bases, with 8 bases between the two germline ends. CDR1 and CDR2 from the germline V gene are MGHRA and YSYEKL. CDR3 length: 14 amino acids. CDR3 sequence (DNA): TGCGCCAGCAGCCAAGACAGGGTTCCCGGGGAGCTGTTTTTT. This translates into CASSQDRVPGELFF.

The V gene is TRBV28, the J gene TRBJ2-1; D may match TRBD1 or TRBD2 (5 bases each). The CDR3 is made up of 14 amino acids. Germline V gene lookup returns CDR1 MDHEN and CDR2 SYDVKM. The V gene lost 6 bases and the J gene lost 9 bases, with 18 bases spanning the gap. Written as DNA, the CDR3 is TGTGCCAGCAGCGCAGGGAGTCCTACAATTGAGCAGTTCTTC. It encodes CASSAGSPTIEQFF.

This clone has just one count. V gene TRBV6-6 combines with J gene TRBJ2-7; no firm D call. With 8 bases removed from V and 2 bases from J, the gap between germline ends came to 7 bases. Germline-derived CDR1 and CDR2 are MNHNY and SVGAGI (reference sequence). The CDR3 sequence is 11 residues long. The CDR3 here is CASDITYEQYF. The DNA of the CDR3 is TGTGCCAGCGACATCACCTACGAGCAGTACTTC.

In this sample, this clone turned up many times. CDR3 in amino acids: CASSSIPGQGERGTQYF. CDR3 nucleotide sequence: TGTGCCAGCAGTTCTATTCCGGGACAGGGGGAGAGGGGTACGCAGTATTTT. The rearrangement uses TRBV27 and TRBJ2-3, with 11 bases matching TRBD1. Germline CDR1 is MNHEY and CDR2 is SMNVEV (reference sequence). V lost 4 bases to trimming and J lost 8 bases; unmatched junction nucleotides: 14. This CDR3 contains 17 residues.

This clone has more than one count but fewer than ten. Relative to the germline gene, one junction end is altered; a read error may explain this. V gene TRBV5-4 combines with J gene TRBJ2-7; D might be TRBD1 (6 bases). Germline values: CDR1 SGHNT, CDR2 YYREEE (reference sequence). CDR3 length: 13 amino acids. Here the CDR3 reads CASSLDRALGWDF. The CDR3 DNA follows: TGTGCCAGCAGCTTGGACAGGGCCCTAGGATGGGACTTC.

For this clone: This sample also contains other DNA sequences that code for the same CDR3. The chain links TRBV4-1 to TRBJ2-7; no clear D gene. The CDR3 is made up of 13 amino acids. V lost 1 base and J lost 0, with 4 bases in between. Per germline, CDR1 MGHRA and CDR2 YSYEKL. DNA for the CDR3: TGCGCCAGCAGCCAAGTGAGCTCCTACGAGCAGTACTTC. This codes for CASSQVSSYEQYF.

A single count supports this clone. The rearrangement uses TRBV19 and TRBJ1-2; no reliable D call. Germline V lookup: CDR1 LNHDA, CDR2 SQIVND (reference sequence). The CDR3 has 13 residues. V dropped 2 bases and J dropped 8 bases, with 12 bases sitting between them. CDR3 protein: CASSIQKNWGYTF. As DNA, the CDR3 is TGTGCCAGTAGTATACAAAAAAATTGGGGCTACACCTTC.